A few counts support the clone carrying this TCR beta chain. This specimen belongs to a study of T cell repertoires in cytomegalovirus infection. Study in general: A matching HLA type, together with CMV infection, was signaled by public TCR beta signatures.

The CDR3 sequence is 13 residues long. Germline V gives CDR1 MNHNS, CDR2 SASEGT. The V end was cut by 6 bases, the J end by 5 bases, with 14 bases between. TCRdb re-derived calls from the reads in MiXCR, one entry per CDR3 protein. The sample lists 160,000 or so distinct CDR3 sequences; 23% were seen once. V gene TRBV6-1 combines with J gene TRBJ2-7; possibly TRBD2 for D (7 bases). This clonotype originated in a human donor in good health (CMV status not recorded). Some clones in this sample may be carry-over from other donors' samples. The sequenced material came from PBMCs. The DNA for the CDR3 is TGTGCCAGCAGCGAGAGGGGGGGCAACGAGCAGTACTTC. It specifies CASSERGGNEQYF.